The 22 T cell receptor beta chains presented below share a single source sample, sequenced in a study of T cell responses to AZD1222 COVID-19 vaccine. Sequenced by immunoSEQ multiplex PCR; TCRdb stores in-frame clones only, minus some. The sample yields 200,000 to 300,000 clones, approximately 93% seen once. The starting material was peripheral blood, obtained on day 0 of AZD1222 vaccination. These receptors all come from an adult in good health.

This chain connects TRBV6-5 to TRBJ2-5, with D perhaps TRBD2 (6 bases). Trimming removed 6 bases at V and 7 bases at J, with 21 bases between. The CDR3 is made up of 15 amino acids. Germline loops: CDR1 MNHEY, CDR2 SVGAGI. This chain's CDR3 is CASSRGRGLGGTQYF. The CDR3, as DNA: TGTGCCAGCAGCCGAGGCCGCGGGCTGGGAGGGACCCAGTACTTC.

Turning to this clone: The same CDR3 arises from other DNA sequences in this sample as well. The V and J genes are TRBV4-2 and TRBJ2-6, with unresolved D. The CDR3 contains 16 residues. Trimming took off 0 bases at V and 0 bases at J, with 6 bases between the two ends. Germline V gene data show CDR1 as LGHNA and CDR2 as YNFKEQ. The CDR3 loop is CASSQDRSSGANVLTF. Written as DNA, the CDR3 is TGTGCCAGCAGCCAAGACAGGTCCTCTGGGGCCAACGTCCTGACTTTC.

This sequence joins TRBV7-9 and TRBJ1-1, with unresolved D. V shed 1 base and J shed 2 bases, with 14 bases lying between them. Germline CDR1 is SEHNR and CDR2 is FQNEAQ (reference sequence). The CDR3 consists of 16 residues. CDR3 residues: CASSLVAGRPNTEAFF. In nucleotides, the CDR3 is TGTGCCAGCAGCTTAGTAGCCGGAAGACCTAACACTGAAGCTTTCTTT.

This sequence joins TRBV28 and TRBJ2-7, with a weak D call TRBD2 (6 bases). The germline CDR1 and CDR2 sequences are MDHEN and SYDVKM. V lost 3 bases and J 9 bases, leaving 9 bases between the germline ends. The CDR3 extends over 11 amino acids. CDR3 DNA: TGTGCCAGCAGTTTTGAGGGAGGGCAGTACTTC. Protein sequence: CASSFEGGQYF.

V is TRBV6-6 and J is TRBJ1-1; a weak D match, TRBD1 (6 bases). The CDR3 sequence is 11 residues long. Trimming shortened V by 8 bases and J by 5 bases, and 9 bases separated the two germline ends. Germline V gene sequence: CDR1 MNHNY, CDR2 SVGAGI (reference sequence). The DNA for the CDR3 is TGTGCCAGCTACCAGGGGACTGAAGCTTTCTTT. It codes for CASYQGTEAFF.

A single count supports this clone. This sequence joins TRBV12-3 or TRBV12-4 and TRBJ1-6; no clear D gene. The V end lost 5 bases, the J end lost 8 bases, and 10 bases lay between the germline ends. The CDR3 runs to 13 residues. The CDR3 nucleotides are TGTGCCAGCAGTCCGCGGGTTTATTCACCCCTCCACTTT. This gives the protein CASSPRVYSPLHF.

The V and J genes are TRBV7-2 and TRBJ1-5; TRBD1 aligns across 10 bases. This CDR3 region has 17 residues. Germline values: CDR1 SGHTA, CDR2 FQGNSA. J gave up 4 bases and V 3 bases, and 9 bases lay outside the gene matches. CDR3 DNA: TGTGCCAGCAGCTTCCCAGCGGGGACAGGGGAAAATCAGCCCCAGCATTTT. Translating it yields CASSFPAGTGENQPQHF.

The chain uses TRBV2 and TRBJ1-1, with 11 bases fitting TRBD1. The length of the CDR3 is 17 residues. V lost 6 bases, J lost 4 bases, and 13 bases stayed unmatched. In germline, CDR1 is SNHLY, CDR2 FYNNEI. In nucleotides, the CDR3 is TGTGCCAGCAGAGCCGGGACAGGGGGAATTCGTTTCACTGAAGCTTTCTTT. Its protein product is CASRAGTGGIRFTEAFF.

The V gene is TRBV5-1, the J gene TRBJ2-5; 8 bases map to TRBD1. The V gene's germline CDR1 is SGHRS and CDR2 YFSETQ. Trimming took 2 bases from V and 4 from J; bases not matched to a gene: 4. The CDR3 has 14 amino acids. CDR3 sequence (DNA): TGCGCCAGCAGCTTTGCAGGGGGCGCAGAGACCCAGTACTTC. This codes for CASSFAGGAETQYF.

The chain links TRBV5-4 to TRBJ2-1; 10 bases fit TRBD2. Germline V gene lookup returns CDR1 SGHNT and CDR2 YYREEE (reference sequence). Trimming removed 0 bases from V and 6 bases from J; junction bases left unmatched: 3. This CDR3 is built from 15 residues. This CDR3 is CASSLEPSGSNEQFF. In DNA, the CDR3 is TGTGCCAGCAGCTTGGAGCCTAGCGGGAGCAATGAGCAGTTCTTC. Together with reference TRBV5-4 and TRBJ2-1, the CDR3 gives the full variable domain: ETGVTQSPTHLIKTRGQQVTLRCSSQSGHNTVSWYQQALGQGPQFIFQYYREEENGRGNFPPRFSGLQFPNYSSELNVNALELDDSALYLCASSLEPSGSNEQFFGPGTRLTVL.

The CDR3 loop is CASSPGRLGQAFF. CDR3 nucleotide sequence: TGTGCCAGCAGCCCGGGACGGCTCGGCCAAGCTTTCTTT. This chain uses TRBV28 with TRBJ1-1, with TRBD1 as a possible D gene (5 bases). CDR1 is MDHEN and CDR2 is SYDVKM in the germline V gene. The length of the CDR3 is 13 residues. Trimming cost V 6 bases and J 9 bases, with 17 bases left between them.

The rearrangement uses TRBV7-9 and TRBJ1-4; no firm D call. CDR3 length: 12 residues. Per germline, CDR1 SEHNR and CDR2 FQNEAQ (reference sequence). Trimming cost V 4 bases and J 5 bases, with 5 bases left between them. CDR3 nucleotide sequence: TGTGCCAGCAGCTCCCAAAATGAAAAACTGTTTTTT. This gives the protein CASSSQNEKLFF.

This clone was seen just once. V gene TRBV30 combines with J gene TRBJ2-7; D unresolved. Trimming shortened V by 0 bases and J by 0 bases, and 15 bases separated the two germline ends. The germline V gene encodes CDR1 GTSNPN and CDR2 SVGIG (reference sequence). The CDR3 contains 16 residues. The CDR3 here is CAWSVLGRLLSYEQYF. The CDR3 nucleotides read TGTGCCTGGAGTGTACTGGGCAGGCTTCTCTCCTACGAGCAGTACTTC.

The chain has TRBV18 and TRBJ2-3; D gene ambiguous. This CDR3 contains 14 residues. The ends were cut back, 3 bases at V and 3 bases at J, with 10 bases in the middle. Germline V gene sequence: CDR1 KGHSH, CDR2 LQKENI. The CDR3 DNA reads TGTGCCAGCTCACCGGTGGCAGCTACAGATACGCAGTATTTT. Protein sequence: CASSPVAATDTQYF.

The CDR3 sequence: CASGGRDRAYEQYF. As DNA, the CDR3 is TGTGCCAGCGGGGGCCGGGACAGGGCCTACGAGCAGTACTTC. This chain connects TRBV6-5 to TRBJ2-7; TRBD1 aligns across 9 bases. Germline values: CDR1 MNHEY, CDR2 SVGAGI. The CDR3 sequence is 14 residues long. V lost 8 bases and J lost 2; bases outside the gene matches: 7.

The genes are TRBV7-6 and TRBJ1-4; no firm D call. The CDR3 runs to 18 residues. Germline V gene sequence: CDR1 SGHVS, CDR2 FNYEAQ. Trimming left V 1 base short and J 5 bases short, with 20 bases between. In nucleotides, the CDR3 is TGTGCCAGCAGCTTAGGGATATCCCACCGAGCAAGGAATGAAAAACTGTTTTTT. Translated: CASSLGISHRARNEKLFF.

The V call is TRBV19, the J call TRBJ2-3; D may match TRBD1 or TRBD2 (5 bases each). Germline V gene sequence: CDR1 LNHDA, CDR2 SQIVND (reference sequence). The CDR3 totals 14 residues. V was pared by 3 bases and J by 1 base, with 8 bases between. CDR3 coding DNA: TGTGCCAGTAGTATCGGGGCTGGCACAGATACGCAGTATTTT. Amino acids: CASSIGAGTDTQYF. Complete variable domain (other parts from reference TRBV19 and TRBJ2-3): DGGITQSPKYLFRKEGQNVTLSCEQNLNHDAMYWYRQDPGQGLRLIYYSQIVNDFQKGDIAEGYSVSREKKESFPLTVTSAQKNPTAFYLCASSIGAGTDTQYFGPGTRLTVL.

CDR3 region: CSVGGLAGGVLYEQYF. DNA for the CDR3: TGCAGCGTTGGGGGCCTAGCGGGAGGAGTCCTTTACGAGCAGTACTTC. The chain couples TRBV29-1 to TRBJ2-7, with 11 bases aligning to TRBD2. The CDR3 consists of 16 residues. V was clipped by 4 bases and J by 4 bases; unmatched bases: 12. Germline loops: CDR1 SQVTM, CDR2 ANQGSEA.

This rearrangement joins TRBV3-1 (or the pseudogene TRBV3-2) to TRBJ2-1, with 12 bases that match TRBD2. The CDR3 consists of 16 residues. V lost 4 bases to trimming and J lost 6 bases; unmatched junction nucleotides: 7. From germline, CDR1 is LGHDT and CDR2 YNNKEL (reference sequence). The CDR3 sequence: CASSPRLAGGGNEQFF. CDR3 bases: TGTGCCAGCAGCCCCCGGCTAGCGGGGGGGGGCAATGAGCAGTTCTTC.

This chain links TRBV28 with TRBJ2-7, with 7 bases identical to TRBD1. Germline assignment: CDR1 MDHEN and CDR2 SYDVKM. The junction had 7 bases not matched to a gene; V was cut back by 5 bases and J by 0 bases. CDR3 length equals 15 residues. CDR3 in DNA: TGTGCCAGCAGTCTGACAGGGCCCCTCTCCTACGAGCAGTACTTC. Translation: CASSLTGPLSYEQYF.

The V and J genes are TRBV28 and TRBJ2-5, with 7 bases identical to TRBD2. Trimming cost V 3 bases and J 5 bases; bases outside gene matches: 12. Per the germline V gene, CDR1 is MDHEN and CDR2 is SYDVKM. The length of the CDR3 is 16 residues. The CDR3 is CASSFNLWGGEETQYF. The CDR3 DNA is TGTGCCAGCAGTTTTAACCTCTGGGGGGGTGAGGAGACCCAGTACTTC.

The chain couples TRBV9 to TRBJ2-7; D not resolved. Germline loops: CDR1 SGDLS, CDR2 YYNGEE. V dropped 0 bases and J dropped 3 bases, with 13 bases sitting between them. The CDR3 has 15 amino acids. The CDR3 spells CASSVGPQPDYEQYF. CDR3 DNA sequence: TGTGCCAGCAGCGTAGGCCCCCAGCCAGACTACGAGCAGTACTTC.